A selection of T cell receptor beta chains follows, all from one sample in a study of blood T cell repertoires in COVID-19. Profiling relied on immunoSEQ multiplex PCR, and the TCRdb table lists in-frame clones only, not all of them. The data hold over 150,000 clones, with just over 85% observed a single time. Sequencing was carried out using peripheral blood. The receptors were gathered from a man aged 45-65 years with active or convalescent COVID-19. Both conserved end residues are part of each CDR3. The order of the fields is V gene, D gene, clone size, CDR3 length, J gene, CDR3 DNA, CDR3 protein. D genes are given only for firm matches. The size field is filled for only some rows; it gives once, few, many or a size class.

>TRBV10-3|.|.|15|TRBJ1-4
TGTGCCATCAGTGAAGGGGGGGGGTATTATGAAAAACTGTTTTTT
CAISEGGGYYEKLFF
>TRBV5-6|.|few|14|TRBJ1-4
TGTGCCAGCACCCAGAGGCAGAGAAATGAAAAACTGTTTTTT
CASTQRQRNEKLFF
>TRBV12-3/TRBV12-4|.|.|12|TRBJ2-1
TGTGCCAGCAGTCCGCGAATGAGTGAGCAGTTCTTC
CASSPRMSEQFF
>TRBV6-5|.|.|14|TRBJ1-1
TGTGCCAGCAGCCGCAACAGGGCAAACACTGAAGCTTTCTTT
CASSRNRANTEAFF
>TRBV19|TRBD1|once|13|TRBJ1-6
TGTGCCAGTAGTGGACAGGGGGATTCACCCCTCCACTTT
CASSGQGDSPLHF
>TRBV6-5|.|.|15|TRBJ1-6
TGTGCCAGCAGGGGAGGATCGGGACCCTATTCACCCCTCCACTTT
CASRGGSGPYSPLHF
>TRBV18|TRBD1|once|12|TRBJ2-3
TGTGCCAGCTCACGGGGACAGGATACGCAGTATTTT
CASSRGQDTQYF
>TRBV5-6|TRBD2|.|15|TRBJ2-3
TGTGCCAGCAGCTTAATAGCGGGAGGGCCGGATACGCAGTATTTT
CASSLIAGGPDTQYF
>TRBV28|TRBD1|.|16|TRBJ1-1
TGTGCCAGCAGTTCCCATGGGACAGCCCAGAACACTGAAGCTTTCTTT
CASSSHGTAQNTEAFF
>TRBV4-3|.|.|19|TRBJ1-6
TGCGCCAGCAGCCAAGAATTTGTTTCTCGACAGGCGTGGGTGTTCGCCCTCCACTTT
CASSQEFVSRQAWVFALHF
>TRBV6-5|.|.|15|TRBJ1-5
TGTGCCAGCAGCCCGAGTCGACAGGGCAATCAGCCCCAGCATTTT
CASSPSRQGNQPQHF
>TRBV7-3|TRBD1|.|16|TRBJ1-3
TGTGCCAGCAGCGCCATGCCAGGGGGGATCGGAAACACCATATATTTT
CASSAMPGGIGNTIYF
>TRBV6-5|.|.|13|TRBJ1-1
TGTGCCGGGGTTCGGCTGGGGGGAAGTCAAGCTTTCTTT
CAGVRLGGSQAFF
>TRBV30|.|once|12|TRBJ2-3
TGTGCCTGGAGTCCTAATTCAGATACGCAGTATTTT
CAWSPNSDTQYF
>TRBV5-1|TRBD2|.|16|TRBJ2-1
TGCGCCAGCAGCTTGGCGAGCGCTAGCGGACGGGGTGAGCAGTTCTTC
CASSLASASGRGEQFF
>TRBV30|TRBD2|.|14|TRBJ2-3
TGTGCCTGGGCCTTAGCGGGGCCCACAGATACGCAGTATTTT
CAWALAGPTDTQYF
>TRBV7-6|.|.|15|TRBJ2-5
TGTGCCAGCAGCTTCTATGCGGGGAAGGGAGAGACCCAGTACTTC
CASSFYAGKGETQYF